This entry concerns a single T cell receptor beta chain. The antigen is not known. These data come from a study of CD8 T cells in ankylosing spondylitis. General observations from the study: Several highly homologous variants made up a TCR beta motif, and this motif appeared characteristic of ankylosing spondylitis blood.

The CDR3 is 17 amino acids. V was clipped by 1 base and J by 0 bases, with 13 bases between them. Germline V gives CDR1 SGHVS, CDR2 FNYEAQ. TCR beta libraries were made by quantitative 5'-RACE with molecular barcodes. TCRdb recomputed calls from the 5' RACE reads with MiXCR, one row per CDR3 protein. The sample gives about 130,000 distinct CDR3 sequences, around 9.7% of which show up once; 3% to 4% is in the top ten. Sequenced sample: blood, either unsorted or a sorted T cell fraction (not recorded which). The V gene is TRBV7-6, the J gene TRBJ2-1; D remains ambiguous. The TCR sequence derives from a male donor with ankylosing spondylitis or in good health (not recorded which). Written as DNA, the CDR3 is TGTGCCAGCAGCTTAGGGTTCGGGCCTAGCTCCTACAATGAGCAGTTCTTC. Translated: CASSLGFGPSSYNEQFF.